This record concerns one TCR beta chain sequence. Its antigen remains unidentified. These data belong to a study of T cell repertoires in cytomegalovirus infection. As for the study in general: Based on public TCR beta signatures, there were indications of CMV infection and of a matching HLA type.

Study-wide results and limits: HLA-C-restricted CMV-specific TCR beta clonotypes prevailed in the ex vivo response.

V lost 3 bases to trimming and J lost 1 base, with 6 bases between them. The CDR3 is made up of 14 amino acids. In germline, CDR1 is MNHEY, CDR2 SMNVEV (reference sequence). TCRdb recomputed calls from the reads with MiXCR, one row per CDR3 protein. This table holds fewer than 250,000 distinct CDR3 sequences, approximately 22% found once. The sequence derives from a human donor in good health (CMV status not recorded). Some clones in this sample may be carry-over from other donors' samples. The chain combines TRBV27 with TRBJ2-2; D is ambiguous. The sequencing sample was made of CD8+ T cells from PBMCs. CDR3 coding DNA: TGTGCCAGCAGTTTGGTCTTGAACACCGGGGAGCTGTTTTTT. This gives the protein CASSLVLNTGELFF.